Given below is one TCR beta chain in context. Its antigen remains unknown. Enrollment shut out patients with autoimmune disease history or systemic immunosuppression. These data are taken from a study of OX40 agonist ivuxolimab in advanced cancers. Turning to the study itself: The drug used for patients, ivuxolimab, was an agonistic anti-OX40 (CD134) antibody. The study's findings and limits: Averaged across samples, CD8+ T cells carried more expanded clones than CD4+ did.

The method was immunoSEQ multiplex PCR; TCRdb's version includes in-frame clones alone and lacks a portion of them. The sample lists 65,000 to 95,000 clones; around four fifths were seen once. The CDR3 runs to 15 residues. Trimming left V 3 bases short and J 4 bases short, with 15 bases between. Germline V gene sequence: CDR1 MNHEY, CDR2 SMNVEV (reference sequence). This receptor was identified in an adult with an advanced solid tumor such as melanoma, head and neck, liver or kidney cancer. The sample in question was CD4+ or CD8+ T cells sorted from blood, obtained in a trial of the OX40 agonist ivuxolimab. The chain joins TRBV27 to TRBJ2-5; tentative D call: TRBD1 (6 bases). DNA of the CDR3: TGTGCCAGCAGTTTTAACAGGGCGGGCCGAGAGACCCAGTACTTC. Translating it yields CASSFNRAGRETQYF.